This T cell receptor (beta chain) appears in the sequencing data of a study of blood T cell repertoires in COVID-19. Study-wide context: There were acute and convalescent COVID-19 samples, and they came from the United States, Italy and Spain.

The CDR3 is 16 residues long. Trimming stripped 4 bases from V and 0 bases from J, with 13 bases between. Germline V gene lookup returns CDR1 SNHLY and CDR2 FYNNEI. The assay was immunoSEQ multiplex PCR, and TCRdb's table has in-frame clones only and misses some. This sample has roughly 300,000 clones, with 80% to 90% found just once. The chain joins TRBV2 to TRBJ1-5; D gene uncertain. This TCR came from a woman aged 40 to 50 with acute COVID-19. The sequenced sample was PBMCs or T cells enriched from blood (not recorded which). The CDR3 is CASSVDVAYSNQPQHF. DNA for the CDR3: TGTGCCAGCAGTGTTGACGTAGCCTATAGCAATCAGCCCCAGCATTTT.